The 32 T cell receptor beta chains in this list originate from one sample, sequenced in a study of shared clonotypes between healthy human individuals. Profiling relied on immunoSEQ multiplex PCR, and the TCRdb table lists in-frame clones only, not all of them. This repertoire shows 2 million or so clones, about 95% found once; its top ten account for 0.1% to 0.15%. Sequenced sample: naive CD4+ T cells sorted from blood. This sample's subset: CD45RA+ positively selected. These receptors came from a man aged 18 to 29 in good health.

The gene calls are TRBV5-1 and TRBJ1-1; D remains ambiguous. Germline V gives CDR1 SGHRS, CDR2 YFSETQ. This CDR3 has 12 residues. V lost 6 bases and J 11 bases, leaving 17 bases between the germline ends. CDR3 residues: CASTSPGIEAFF. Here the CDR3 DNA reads TGCGCCAGCACCTCCCCCGGAATTGAGGCTTTCTTT.

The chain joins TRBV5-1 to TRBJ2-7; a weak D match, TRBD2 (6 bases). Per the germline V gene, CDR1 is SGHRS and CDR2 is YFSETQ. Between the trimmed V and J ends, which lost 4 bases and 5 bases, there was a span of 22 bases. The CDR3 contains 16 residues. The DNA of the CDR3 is TGCGCCAGCAGCCCCGGAGATAGTGGAGGGTTCGACGAGCAGTACTTC. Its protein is CASSPGDSGGFDEQYF.

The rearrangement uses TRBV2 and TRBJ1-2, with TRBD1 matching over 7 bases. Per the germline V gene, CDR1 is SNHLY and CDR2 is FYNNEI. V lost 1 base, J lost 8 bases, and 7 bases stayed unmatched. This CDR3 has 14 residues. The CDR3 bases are TGTGCCAGCAGTGAAGGGACAGGCTCTATGGGCTACACCTTC. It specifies CASSEGTGSMGYTF.

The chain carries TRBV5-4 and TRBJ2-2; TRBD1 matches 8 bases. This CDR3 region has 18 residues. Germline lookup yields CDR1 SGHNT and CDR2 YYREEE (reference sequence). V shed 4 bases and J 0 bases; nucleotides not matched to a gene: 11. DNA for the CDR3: TGTGCCAGCAGCCCGACACCGGACAGGGAGTCGAACACCGGGGAGCTGTTTTTT. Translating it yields CASSPTPDRESNTGELFF. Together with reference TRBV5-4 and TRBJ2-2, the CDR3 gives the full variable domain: ETGVTQSPTHLIKTRGQQVTLRCSSQSGHNTVSWYQQALGQGPQFIFQYYREEENGRGNFPPRFSGLQFPNYSSELNVNALELDDSALYLCASSPTPDRESNTGELFFGEGSRLTVL.

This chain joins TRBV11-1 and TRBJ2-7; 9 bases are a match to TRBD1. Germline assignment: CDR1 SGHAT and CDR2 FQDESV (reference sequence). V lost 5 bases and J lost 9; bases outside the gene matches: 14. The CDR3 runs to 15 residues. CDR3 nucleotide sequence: TGTGCCAGCAGCAGAAGCGGGACAGGGAATTCCGCGCAGTACTTC. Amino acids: CASSRSGTGNSAQYF.

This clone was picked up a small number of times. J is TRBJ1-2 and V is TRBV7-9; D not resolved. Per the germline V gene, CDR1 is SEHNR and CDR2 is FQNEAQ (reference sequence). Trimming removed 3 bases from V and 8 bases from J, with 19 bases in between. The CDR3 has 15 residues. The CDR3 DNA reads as TGTGCCAGCAGCTTGGGTGCGCCGGACGGTGCGGGCTACACCTTC. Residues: CASSLGAPDGAGYTF.

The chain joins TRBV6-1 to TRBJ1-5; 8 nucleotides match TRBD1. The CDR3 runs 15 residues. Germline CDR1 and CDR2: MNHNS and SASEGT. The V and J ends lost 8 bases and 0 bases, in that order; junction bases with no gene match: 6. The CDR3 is CASLGGQVSNQPQHF. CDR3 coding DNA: TGTGCCAGCCTAGGGGGACAGGTTAGCAATCAGCCCCAGCATTTT.

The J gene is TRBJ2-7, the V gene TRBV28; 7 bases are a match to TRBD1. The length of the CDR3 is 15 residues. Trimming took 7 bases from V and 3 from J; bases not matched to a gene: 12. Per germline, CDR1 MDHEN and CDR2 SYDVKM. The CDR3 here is CASTARDRPLYEQYF. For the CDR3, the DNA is TGTGCCAGCACCGCCCGGGACAGACCCCTCTACGAGCAGTACTTC.

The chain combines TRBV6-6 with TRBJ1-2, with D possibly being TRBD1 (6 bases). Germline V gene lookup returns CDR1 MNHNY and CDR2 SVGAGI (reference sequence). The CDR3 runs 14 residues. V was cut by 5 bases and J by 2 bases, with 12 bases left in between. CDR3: CASSRQDRNYGYTF. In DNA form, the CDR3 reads TGTGCCAGCAGTCGCCAGGACAGAAACTATGGCTACACCTTC.

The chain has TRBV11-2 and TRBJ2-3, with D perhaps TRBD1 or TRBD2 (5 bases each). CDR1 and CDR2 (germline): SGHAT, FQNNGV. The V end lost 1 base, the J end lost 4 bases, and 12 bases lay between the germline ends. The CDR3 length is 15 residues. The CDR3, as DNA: TGTGCCAGCAGCTTAGGGACCGGGACCCCAGATACGCAGTATTTT. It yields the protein CASSLGTGTPDTQYF.

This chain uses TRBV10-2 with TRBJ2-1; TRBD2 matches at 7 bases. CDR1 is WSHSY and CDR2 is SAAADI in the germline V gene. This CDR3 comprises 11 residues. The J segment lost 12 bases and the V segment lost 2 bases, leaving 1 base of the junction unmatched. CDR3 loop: CASSEGLVQFF. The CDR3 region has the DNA TGCGCCAGCAGTGAGGGACTAGTGCAGTTCTTC.

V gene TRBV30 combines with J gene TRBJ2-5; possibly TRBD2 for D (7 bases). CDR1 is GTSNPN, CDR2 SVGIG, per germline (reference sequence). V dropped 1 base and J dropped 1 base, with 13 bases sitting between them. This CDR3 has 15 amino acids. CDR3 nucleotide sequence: TGTGCCTGGAGTGCCCCGGGGGGCCTCCAAGAGACCCAGTACTTC. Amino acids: CAWSAPGGLQETQYF.

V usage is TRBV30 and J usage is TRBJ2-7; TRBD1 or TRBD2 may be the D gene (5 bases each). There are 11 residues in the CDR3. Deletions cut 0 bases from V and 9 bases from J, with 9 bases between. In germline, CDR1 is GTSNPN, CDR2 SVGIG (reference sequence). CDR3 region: CAWSVGDRQYF. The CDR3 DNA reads TGTGCCTGGAGTGTGGGGGATCGGCAGTACTTC.

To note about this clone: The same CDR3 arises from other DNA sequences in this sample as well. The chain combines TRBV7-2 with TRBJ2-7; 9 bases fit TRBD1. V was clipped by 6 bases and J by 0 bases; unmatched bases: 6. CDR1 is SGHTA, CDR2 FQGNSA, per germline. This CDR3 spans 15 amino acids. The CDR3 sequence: CASSPGTGSSYEQYF. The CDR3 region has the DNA TGTGCCAGCAGTCCCGGGACAGGGTCCTCCTACGAGCAGTACTTC.

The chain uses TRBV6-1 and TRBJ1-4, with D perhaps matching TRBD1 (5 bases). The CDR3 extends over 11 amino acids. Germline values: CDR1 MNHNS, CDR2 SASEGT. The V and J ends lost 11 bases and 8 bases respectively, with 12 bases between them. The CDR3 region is CALGGWEKLFF. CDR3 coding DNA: TGTGCCTTGGGGGGTTGGGAAAAACTGTTTTTT.

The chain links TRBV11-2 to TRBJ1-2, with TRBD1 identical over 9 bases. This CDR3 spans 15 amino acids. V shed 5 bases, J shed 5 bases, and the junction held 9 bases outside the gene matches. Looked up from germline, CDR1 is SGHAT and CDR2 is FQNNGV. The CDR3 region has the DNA TGTGCCAGCAGCCGCCCCGGGACAGGGCTATATGGCTACACCTTC. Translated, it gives CASSRPGTGLYGYTF.

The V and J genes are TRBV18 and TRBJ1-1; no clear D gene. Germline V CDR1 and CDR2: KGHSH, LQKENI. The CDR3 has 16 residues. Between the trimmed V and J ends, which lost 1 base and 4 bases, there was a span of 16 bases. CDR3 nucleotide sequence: TGTGCCAGCTCACCACTCGATCCCGGCATGGCCACTGAAGCTTTCTTT. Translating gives CASSPLDPGMATEAFF. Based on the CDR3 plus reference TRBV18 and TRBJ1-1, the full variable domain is NAGVMQNPRHLVRRRGQEARLRCSPMKGHSHVYWYRQLPEEGLKFMVYLQKENIIDESGMPKERFSAEFPKEGPSILRIQQVVRGDSAAYFCASSPLDPGMATEAFFGQGTRLTVV.

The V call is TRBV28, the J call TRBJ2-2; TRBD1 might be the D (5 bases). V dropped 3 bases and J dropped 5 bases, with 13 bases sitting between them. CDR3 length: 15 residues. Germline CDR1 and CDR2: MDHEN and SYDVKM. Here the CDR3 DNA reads TGTGCCAGCAGTTTCTCACCGCAGGGTACCGGGGAGCTGTTTTTT. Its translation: CASSFSPQGTGELFF.

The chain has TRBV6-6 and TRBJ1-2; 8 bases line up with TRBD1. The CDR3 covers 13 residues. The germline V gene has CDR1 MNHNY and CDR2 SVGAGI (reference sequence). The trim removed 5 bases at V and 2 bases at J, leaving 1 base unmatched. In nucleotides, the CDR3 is TGTGCCAGCAGTCGACAGGGGAACTATGGCTACACCTTC. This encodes CASSRQGNYGYTF.

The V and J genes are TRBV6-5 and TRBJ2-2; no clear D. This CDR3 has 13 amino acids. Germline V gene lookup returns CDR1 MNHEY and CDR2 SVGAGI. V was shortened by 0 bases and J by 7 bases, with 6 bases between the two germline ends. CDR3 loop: CASSYSGNGELFF. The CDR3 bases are TGTGCCAGCAGTTACTCAGGGAACGGGGAGCTGTTTTTT.

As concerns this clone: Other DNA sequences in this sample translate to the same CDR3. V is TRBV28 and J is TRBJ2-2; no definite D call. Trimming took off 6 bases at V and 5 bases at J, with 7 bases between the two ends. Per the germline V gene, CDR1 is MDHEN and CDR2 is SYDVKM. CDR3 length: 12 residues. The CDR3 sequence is CASSLRTGELFF. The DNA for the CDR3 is TGTGCCAGCAGCCTTCGGACCGGGGAGCTGTTTTTT.

The CDR3: CAIKRELNTGELFF. The CDR3 coding sequence is TGTGCCATCAAGCGAGAGTTGAACACCGGGGAGCTGTTTTTT. The rearrangement links TRBV10-3 to TRBJ2-2; D not resolved. Germline CDR1 reads ENHRY; CDR2 reads SYGVKD. The length of the CDR3 is 14 residues. The V end lost 7 bases, the J end lost 1 base, and 10 bases lay between the germline ends.

The CDR3 DNA is TGTGCCAGCAGTTACTCCGTAGGGAACACTGAAGCTTTCTTT. Translating it yields CASSYSVGNTEAFF. The rearrangement uses TRBV6-6 and TRBJ1-1; D ambiguous. Between the trimmed V and J ends, which lost 0 bases and 1 base, there was a span of 6 bases. The CDR3 runs to 14 residues. From germline, CDR1 is MNHNY and CDR2 SVGAGI (reference sequence).

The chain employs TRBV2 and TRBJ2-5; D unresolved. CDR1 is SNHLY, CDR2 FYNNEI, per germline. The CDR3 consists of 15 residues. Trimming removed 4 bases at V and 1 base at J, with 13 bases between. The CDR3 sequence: CASSGGPIPQETQYF. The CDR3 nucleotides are TGTGCCAGCAGTGGGGGTCCTATTCCCCAAGAGACCCAGTACTTC.

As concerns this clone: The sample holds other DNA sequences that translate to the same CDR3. The CDR3 reads CASRRGSTDTQYF. CDR3 sequence (DNA): TGTGCCAGCCGGAGGGGTAGCACAGATACGCAGTATTTT. The V gene is TRBV6-5, the J gene TRBJ2-3; tentative D call: TRBD2 (6 bases). V dropped 8 bases and J dropped 0 bases, with 9 bases sitting between them. Per germline, CDR1 MNHEY and CDR2 SVGAGI. This CDR3 has 13 residues.

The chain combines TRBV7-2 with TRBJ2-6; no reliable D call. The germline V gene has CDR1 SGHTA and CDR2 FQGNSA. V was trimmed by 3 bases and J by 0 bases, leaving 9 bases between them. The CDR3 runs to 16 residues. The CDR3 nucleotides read TGTGCCAGCAGCTTGAGGACCCGCTCTGGGGCCAACGTCCTGACTTTC. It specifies CASSLRTRSGANVLTF.

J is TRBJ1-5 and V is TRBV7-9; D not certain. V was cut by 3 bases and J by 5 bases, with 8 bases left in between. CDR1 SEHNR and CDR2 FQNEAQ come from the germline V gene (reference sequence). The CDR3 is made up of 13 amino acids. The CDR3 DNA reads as TGTGCCAGCAGCTTCGGCGGCGATCAGCCCCAGCATTTT. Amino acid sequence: CASSFGGDQPQHF.

The CDR3: CASSQDPGQGGVNIQYF. Here the CDR3 DNA reads TGCGCCAGCAGCCAAGATCCGGGACAGGGTGGTGTGAACATTCAGTACTTC. This rearrangement joins TRBV4-3 to TRBJ2-4; 9 positions agree with TRBD1. V shed 0 bases and J 7 bases; nucleotides not matched to a gene: 10. The CDR3 covers 17 residues. Germline CDR1 LGHNA, CDR2 YSLEER.

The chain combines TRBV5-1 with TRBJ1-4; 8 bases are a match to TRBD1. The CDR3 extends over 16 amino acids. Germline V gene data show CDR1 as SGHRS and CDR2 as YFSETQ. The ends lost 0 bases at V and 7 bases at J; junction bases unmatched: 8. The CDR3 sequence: CASSLGGTGEGEKLFF. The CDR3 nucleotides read TGCGCCAGCAGCTTGGGTGGGACAGGAGAGGGTGAAAAACTGTTTTTT.

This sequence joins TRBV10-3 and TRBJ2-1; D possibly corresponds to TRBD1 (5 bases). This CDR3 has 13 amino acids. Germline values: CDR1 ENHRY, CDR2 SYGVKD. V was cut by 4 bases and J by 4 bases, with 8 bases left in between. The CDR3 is CAISVTGYNEQFF. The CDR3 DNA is TGTGCCATCAGTGTAACAGGATACAATGAGCAGTTCTTC.

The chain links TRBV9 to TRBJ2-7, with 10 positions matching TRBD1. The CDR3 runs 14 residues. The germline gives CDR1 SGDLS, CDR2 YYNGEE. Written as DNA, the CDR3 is TGTAGCAGCAGCGGGGGACAGGGGATGTACGAGCAGTACTTC. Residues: CSSSGGQGMYEQYF.

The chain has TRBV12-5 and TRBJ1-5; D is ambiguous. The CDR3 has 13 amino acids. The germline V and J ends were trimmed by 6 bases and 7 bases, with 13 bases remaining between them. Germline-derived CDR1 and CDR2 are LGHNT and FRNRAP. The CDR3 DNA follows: TGTGCTAGTGGCGGTCGAGGGAGACAGCCCCAGCATTTT. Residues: CASGGRGRQPQHF.